This TCR beta chain emerged from a study of T cell repertoires in ileal Crohn's disease. Time point defined: proximal margin of the surgical specimen (macroscopically non-inflamed). The repertoire was sequenced with immunoSEQ multiplex PCR; TCRdb's copy has only in-frame clones and lacks some. Among approximately 6,800 clones listed, over 70% were seen once. V was pared by 10 bases and J by 5 bases, with 11 bases of the junction left unmatched. The length of the CDR3 is 14 residues. CDR1 is MDHEN, CDR2 SYDVKM, per germline. The sample comprised ileal tissue. The chain has TRBV28 and TRBJ1-5; TRBD1 agrees at 7 bases. This TCR derives from an adult with Crohn's disease. The CDR3 DNA reads TGTGCCACCAAAAGGGACAGCTCAGATCAGCCCCAGCATTTT. It is translated as CATKRDSSDQPQHF.